A single sample is the source of the 8 T cell receptor beta chains below, sequenced in a study of spatial heterogeneity in lung cancer. Documented time point: blood at routine non-recurrence follow-up after resection. The study sequenced unsorted whole RNA from tumor, nontumor lung or frozen PBMC. TCRdb fed the 5' RACE reads into MiXCR, producing one record per CDR3 protein. The top ten clones hold roughly 15% of a sample with some 120,000 distinct CDR3 sequences, 9.5% to 15% of them seen once. Here the sequenced sample was PBMCs, taken at follow-up. The source of these receptors is a male donor with early-stage non-small cell lung cancer.

This clonotype was observed a few times. The chain links TRBV7-3 to TRBJ2-3; D might be TRBD1 (5 bases). There are 14 residues in the CDR3. Trimming left V 6 bases short and J 3 bases short, with 13 bases between. Per the germline V gene, CDR1 is SGHTA and CDR2 is FQGTGA. The CDR3 is CASSSHSGTDTQYF. The CDR3 coding sequence is TGTGCCAGCAGTTCCCACTCAGGGACAGATACGCAGTATTTT.

The chain joins TRBV28 to TRBJ1-2; 9 positions agree with TRBD1. The V gene's germline CDR1 is MDHEN and CDR2 SYDVKM. CDR3 length: 14 residues. Germline trimming cut 4 bases from V and 4 bases from J; bases unmatched to any gene: 4. Here the CDR3 reads CASSWDRESYGYTF. The CDR3 DNA is TGTGCCAGCAGTTGGGACAGGGAGTCCTATGGCTACACCTTC.

This clonotype was recorded many times. V usage is TRBV12-3 or TRBV12-4 and J usage is TRBJ2-1, with no clear D. CDR3 length equals 13 residues. Trimming pared 3 bases from V and 7 bases from J, leaving 10 bases between. CDR3 region: CASSFSSGNEQFF. CDR3 in DNA: TGTGCCAGCAGTTTTTCCTCTGGGAATGAGCAGTTCTTC.

This clonotype appeared many times. This chain uses TRBV4-2 with TRBJ2-1; 8 bases are a match to TRBD1. V dropped 0 bases and J dropped 3; count of bases not matched to a gene: 4. CDR1 and CDR2 (germline): LGHNA, YNFKEQ. This CDR3 is 16 amino acids long. The DNA of the CDR3 is TGTGCCAGCAGCCAAGATCTTGGGACAGGCTACAATGAGCAGTTCTTC. Protein: CASSQDLGTGYNEQFF.

V usage is TRBV6-5 and J usage is TRBJ1-4; D call uncertain. The CDR3 runs 14 residues. In germline, CDR1 is MNHEY, CDR2 SVGAGI. The V and J ends lost 6 bases and 0 bases respectively, with 8 bases between them. The CDR3 is CASRTSATNEKLFF. Here the CDR3 DNA reads TGTGCCAGCAGGACCTCTGCAACTAATGAAAAACTGTTTTTT.

This clonotype has a handful of counts. V is TRBV4-1 and J is TRBJ2-2; maybe TRBD1 (8 bases). This CDR3 spans 16 amino acids. From germline, CDR1 is MGHRA and CDR2 YSYEKL. V shed 6 bases and J shed 1 base, with 15 bases lying between them. CDR3 in DNA: TGCGCCAGCAGAGGTACAGGGGGGGAGAACACCGGGGAGCTGTTTTTT. It specifies CASRGTGGENTGELFF.

In its sample, this clonotype was seen many times. This chain joins TRBV29-1 and TRBJ1-3; no clear D. Looked up from germline, CDR1 is SQVTM and CDR2 is ANQGSEA. V shed 3 bases and J shed 4 bases, with 13 bases lying between them. The length of the CDR3 is 14 residues. The CDR3 DNA is TGCAGCGTTGATTTCGAAGGATCAGGAAACACCATATATTTT. Protein: CSVDFEGSGNTIYF.

V is TRBV7-3 and J is TRBJ2-2; 9 nucleotides match TRBD2. J lost 5 bases, V lost 5 bases, and 3 bases had no gene match. The CDR3 has 14 amino acids. The germline gives CDR1 SGHTA, CDR2 FQGTGA. The CDR3, as DNA: TGTGCCAGCAGCCTCGGACTAGCGACCGGGGAGCTGTTTTTT. This encodes CASSLGLATGELFF.